The clone carrying this TCR beta chain has more than one count but fewer than ten. Its target is unknown. Production of TCR cDNA was by 5'RACE template switching, which also added a universal primer site and UMIs. TCRdb re-derived calls from the 5' RACE reads in MiXCR, one entry per CDR3 protein. The profile shows 620,000 or so distinct CDR3 sequences, about 12% of them singletons. The record originates from a study of T cells after yellow fever vaccination. Study-wide background: SMART-Seq v4 Ultra Low Input prepared the low-cell-number fractions. Study-level points and caveats: Shared CD4/CD8 clonotypes were a small share, likely from convergent recombination. Post-booster reappearance was seen for most primary-vaccination clones (nearly 97% CD4, roughly 91% CD8).

This CDR3 comprises 15 residues. V lost 0 bases to trimming and J lost 4 bases, with 10 bases between them. Germline V gene sequence: CDR1 LNHNV, CDR2 YYDKDF (reference sequence). This chain connects TRBV15 to TRBJ2-1, with a tentative D call TRBD1 (6 bases). The sequence was collected from a young man who received the YFV17D yellow fever vaccine. Sequences were derived from PBMCs, sampled on the day of the yellow fever booster vaccination. The chain's CDR3 is CATSRELGGYNEQFF. As DNA, the CDR3 is TGTGCCACCAGCAGAGAGCTAGGGGGTTACAATGAGCAGTTCTTC.